This T cell receptor (beta chain) was sequenced during a study of identical twins. Findings of the study overall: Less excess twin sharing appeared in beta out-of-frame sequences.

In this sample, this clonotype turned up many times. What it binds is unknown. Carrying unique molecular identifiers, the cDNA also gained a universal primer site through template switching. TCRdb passed the 5' RACE reads through MiXCR, listing each CDR3 protein once. Of 690,000 or so distinct CDR3 sequences in the sample, around 8.6% were seen once. Everyone who donated was a healthy Caucasian. V dropped 3 bases and J dropped 1; count of bases not matched to a gene: 5. The CDR3 loop spans 16 amino acids. Per germline, CDR1 LGHDT and CDR2 YNNKEL (reference sequence). This same sample was also taken into another study, of yellow fever vaccine responses in identical twins. That study reports: Twins showed a vaccine T cell response that reportedly seemed partly convergent, partly personalized.

The chain recombines TRBV3-1 with TRBJ2-3; 9 positions match TRBD2. The sequenced sample consisted of PBMCs. This sequence originates from a woman aged 18 to 35 in good health. This CDR3 reads CASSQVAGVRTDTQYF. CDR3 bases: TGTGCCAGCAGCCAGGTAGCGGGAGTTCGCACAGATACGCAGTATTTT.